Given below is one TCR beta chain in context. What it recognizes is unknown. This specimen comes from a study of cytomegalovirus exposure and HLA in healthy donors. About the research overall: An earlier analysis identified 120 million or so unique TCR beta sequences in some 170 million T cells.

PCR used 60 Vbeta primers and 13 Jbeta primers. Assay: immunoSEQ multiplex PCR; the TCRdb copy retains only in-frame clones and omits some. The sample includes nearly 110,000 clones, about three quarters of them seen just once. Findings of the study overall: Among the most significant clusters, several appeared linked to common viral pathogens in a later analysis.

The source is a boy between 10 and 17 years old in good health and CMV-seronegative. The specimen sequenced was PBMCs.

CDR3 coding DNA: TGTGCCAGCAGTGGGGGGGGACTAGCGGTCTCCTACGAGCAGTACTTC. Translation gives CASSGGGLAVSYEQYF. The V and J genes are TRBV6-1 and TRBJ2-7; 11 bases line up with TRBD2. This CDR3 comprises 16 residues. Germline CDR1 is MNHNS and CDR2 is SASEGT. With 4 bases clipped from V and 0 bases from J, the junction kept 5 bases outside the gene matches.